The present entry profiles one TCR beta chain with its context. The data derive from a study of CD8 T cells in Susac syndrome. V gave up 6 bases and J gave up 2 bases, with 14 bases separating them. The CDR3 runs to 14 residues. Germline V CDR1 and CDR2: SGHRS, YFSETQ. Random hexamers primed reverse transcription of about 0.5 to 1 ug RNA. TCRdb recomputed calls from the immunoSEQ multiplex PCR reads with MiXCR, one row per CDR3 protein. This table has some 260,000 distinct CDR3 sequences, approximately 81% appearing once. The V gene is TRBV5-1, the J gene TRBJ1-1; D might be TRBD1 (6 bases). The source of this sequence is a human donor with multiple sclerosis. Sequencing input: CD8+ T cells from PBMCs. CDR3 protein: CASTWTDTNTEAFF. The CDR3 DNA sequence: TGCGCCAGCACCTGGACAGACACCAACACTGAAGCTTTCTTT.